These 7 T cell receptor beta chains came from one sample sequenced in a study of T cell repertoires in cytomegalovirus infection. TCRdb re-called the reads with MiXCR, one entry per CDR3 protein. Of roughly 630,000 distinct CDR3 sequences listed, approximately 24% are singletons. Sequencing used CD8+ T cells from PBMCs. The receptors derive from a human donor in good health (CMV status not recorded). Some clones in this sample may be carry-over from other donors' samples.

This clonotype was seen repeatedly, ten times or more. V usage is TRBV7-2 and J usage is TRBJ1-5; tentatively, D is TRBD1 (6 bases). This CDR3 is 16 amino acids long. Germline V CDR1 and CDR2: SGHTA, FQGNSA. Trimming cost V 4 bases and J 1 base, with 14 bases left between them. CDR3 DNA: TGTGCCAGCAGCTCAAGGGGGGGGTGGAGCAATCAGCCCCAGCATTTT. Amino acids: CASSSRGGWSNQPQHF.

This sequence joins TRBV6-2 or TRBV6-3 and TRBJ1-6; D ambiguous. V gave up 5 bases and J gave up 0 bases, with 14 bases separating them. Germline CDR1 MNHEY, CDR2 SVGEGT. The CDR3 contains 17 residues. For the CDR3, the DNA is TGTGCCAGCAGTCAACAGAAATTCAGCTCCTATAATTCACCCCTCCACTTT. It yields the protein CASSQQKFSSYNSPLHF.

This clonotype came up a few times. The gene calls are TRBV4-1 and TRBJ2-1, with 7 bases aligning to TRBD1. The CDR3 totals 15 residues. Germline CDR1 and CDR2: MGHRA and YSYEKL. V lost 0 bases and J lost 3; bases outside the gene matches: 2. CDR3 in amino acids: CASSQEWDSYNEQFF. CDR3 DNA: TGCGCCAGCAGCCAAGAGTGGGACAGCTACAATGAGCAGTTCTTC.

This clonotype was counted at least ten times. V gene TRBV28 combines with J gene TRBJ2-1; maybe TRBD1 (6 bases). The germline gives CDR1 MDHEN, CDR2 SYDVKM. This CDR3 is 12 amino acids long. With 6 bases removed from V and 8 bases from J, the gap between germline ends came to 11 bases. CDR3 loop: CASSFRGDEQFF. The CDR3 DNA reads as TGTGCCAGCAGCTTCAGGGGCGATGAGCAGTTCTTC.

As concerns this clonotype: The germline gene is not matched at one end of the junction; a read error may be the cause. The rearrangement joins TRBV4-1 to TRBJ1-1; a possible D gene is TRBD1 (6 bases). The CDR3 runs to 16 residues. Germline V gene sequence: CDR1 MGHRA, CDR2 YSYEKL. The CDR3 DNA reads TGCGCCAACAGCCAAGACGGGGGCGGCATGAACACTGAAGCTTTCTTT. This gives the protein CANSQDGGGMNTEAFF.

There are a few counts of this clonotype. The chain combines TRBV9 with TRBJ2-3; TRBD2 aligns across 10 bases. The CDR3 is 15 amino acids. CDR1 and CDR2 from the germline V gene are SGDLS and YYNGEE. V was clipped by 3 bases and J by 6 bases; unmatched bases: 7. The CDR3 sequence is CASSALAGAADTQYF. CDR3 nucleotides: TGTGCCAGCAGCGCGCTAGCGGGGGCCGCCGATACGCAGTATTTT.

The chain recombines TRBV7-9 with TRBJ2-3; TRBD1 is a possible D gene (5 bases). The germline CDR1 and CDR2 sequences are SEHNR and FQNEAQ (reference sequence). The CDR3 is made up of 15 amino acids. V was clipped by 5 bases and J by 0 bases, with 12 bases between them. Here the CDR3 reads CASSRTSISTDTQYF. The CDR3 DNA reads TGTGCCAGCAGCAGGACATCAATTAGCACAGATACGCAGTATTTT.